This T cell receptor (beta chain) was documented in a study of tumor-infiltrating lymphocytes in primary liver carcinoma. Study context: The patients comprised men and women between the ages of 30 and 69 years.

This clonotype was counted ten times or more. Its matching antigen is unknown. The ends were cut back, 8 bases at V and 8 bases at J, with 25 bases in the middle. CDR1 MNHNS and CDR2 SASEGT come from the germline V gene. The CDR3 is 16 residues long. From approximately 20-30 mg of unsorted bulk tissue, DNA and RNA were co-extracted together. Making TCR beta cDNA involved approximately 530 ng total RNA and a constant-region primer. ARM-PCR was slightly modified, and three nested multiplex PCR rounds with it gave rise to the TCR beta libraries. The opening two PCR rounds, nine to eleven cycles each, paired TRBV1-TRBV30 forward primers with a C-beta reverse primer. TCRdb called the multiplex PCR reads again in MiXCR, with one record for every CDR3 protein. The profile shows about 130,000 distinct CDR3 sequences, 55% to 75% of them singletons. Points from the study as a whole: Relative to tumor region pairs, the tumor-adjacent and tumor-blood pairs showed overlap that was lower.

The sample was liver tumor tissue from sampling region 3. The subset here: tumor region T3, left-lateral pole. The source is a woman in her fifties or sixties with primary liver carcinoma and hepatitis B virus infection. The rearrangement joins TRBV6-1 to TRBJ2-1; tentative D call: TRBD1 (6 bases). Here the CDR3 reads CASLSSPDRHWDEQFF. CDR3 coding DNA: TGTGCCAGCCTCTCCTCTCCGGACAGACATTGGGATGAGCAGTTCTTC.